This T cell receptor beta chain was profiled in a study of read filtering for tumor transcriptome and immune sequencing. Across the whole study: R-ISS stage counts were eight or nine for I, 16 for II, 6 or 7 for III. After DNase treatment, RNA was made into whole-transcriptome libraries.

This clonotype showed up many times. From 350 to 500 ng of RNA, a library with molecular barcoded alpha/delta and beta/gamma adaptors was made. TCRdb passed the reads through MiXCR, listing each CDR3 protein once. Seen here are 46,000 or so distinct CDR3 sequences, around 20% observed once, and the top ten hold approximately 15%. Germline CDR1 LNHDA, CDR2 SQIVND (reference sequence). Trimming stripped 8 bases from V and 2 bases from J, with 7 bases between. The CDR3 sequence is 13 residues long. The genes are TRBV19 and TRBJ1-6, with D perhaps TRBD1 (5 bases). This receptor was obtained from a donor over 35 with multiple myeloma. The specimen sequenced was a population of CD138-negative cells sorted from bone marrow. The CDR3 sequence: CASSDTYNSPLHF. In DNA, the CDR3 is TGTGCCAGTTCGGACACCTATAATTCACCCCTCCACTTT.